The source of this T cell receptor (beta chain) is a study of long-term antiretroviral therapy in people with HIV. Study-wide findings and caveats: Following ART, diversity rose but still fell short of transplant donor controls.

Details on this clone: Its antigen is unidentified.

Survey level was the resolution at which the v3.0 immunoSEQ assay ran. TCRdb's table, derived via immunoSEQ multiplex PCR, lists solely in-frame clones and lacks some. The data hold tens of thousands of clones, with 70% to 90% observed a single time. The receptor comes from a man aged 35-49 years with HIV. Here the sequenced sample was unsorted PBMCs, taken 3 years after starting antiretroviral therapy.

The CDR3 spells CASRDRTYDGYTF. CDR3 nucleotides: TGTGCCAGCAGGGACAGAACCTACGATGGCTACACCTTC. The chain couples TRBV6-4 to TRBJ1-2; D might be TRBD1 (6 bases). The length of the CDR3 is 13 residues. From germline, CDR1 is MRHNA and CDR2 SNTAGT. The germline V and J ends were trimmed by 6 bases and 6 bases, with 14 bases remaining between them.